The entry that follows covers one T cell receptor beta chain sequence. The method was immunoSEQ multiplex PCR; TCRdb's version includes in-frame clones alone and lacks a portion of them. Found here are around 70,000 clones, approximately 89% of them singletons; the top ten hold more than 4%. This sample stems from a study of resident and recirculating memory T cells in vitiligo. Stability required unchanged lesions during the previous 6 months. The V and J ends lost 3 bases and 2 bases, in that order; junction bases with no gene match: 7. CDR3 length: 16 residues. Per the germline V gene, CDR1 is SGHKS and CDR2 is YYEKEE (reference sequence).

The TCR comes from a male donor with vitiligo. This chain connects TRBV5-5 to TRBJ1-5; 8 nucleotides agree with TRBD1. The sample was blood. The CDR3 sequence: CASSSTPGQGNQPQHF. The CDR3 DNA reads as TGTGCCAGCAGCTCGACTCCGGGACAGGGCAATCAGCCCCAGCATTTT.